The 29 T cell receptor beta chains given below trace back to one sample, sequenced in a study of human T cells and chemical hapten exposure. The time point here: pre-sensitization, week 0. Treatment: therapeutic diphenylcyclopropenone sensitization with weekly scalp DPC. A single record per CDR3 protein comes from TCRdb applying MiXCR to the RACE reads. The sample lists 300,000 to 450,000 distinct CDR3 sequences; approximately 5% were seen once. The specimen was whole blood, collected in connection with sensitization to the hapten diphenylcyclopropenone (DPC). These receptors were collected from a woman in her 50s with alopecia areata. Some clones in this sample may be carry-over from other donors' samples.

In this sample, this clonotype turned up many times. V is TRBV5-6 and J is TRBJ2-7; perhaps TRBD2 as D (5 bases). V was clipped by 0 bases and J by 2 bases, with 15 bases between them. CDR3 size: 16 residues. Germline V gene sequence: CDR1 SGHDT, CDR2 YYEEEE. In DNA form, the CDR3 reads TGTGCCAGCAGCTTGGAGGGAGCACGGATAGCCTACGAGCAGTACTTC. Translating gives CASSLEGARIAYEQYF.

V is TRBV5-1 and J is TRBJ2-3; the match to TRBD1 covers 7 bases. Germline V gives CDR1 SGHRS, CDR2 YFSETQ. This CDR3 has 14 amino acids. J was trimmed by 2 bases and V by 3 bases; bases with no gene match: 3. The CDR3 nucleotides are TGCGCCAGCAGCTGGGGGACAGCCACAGATACGCAGTATTTT. Translation: CASSWGTATDTQYF.

This clonotype has at least ten counts. The chain couples TRBV6-5 to TRBJ1-2; possibly TRBD1 for D (6 bases). Trimming removed 3 bases at V and 0 bases at J, with 11 bases between. CDR1 MNHEY and CDR2 SVGAGI come from the germline V gene. The CDR3 is 15 amino acids. CDR3 nucleotide sequence: TGTGCCAGCAGTTATTCCGGGACACCTAACTATGGCTACACCTTC. Its translation: CASSYSGTPNYGYTF.

This clonotype was observed at least ten times. The genes are TRBV5-6 and TRBJ1-1; tentative D call: TRBD1 (5 bases). This CDR3 comprises 15 residues. With 0 bases removed from V and 0 bases from J, the gap between germline ends came to 9 bases. Per germline, CDR1 SGHDT and CDR2 YYEEEE. DNA of the CDR3: TGTGCCAGCAGCTTGGTTGGGGACGTGAACACTGAAGCTTTCTTT. This codes for CASSLVGDVNTEAFF.

In this sample, this clonotype turned up a few times. The V call is TRBV28, the J call TRBJ1-5; D is possibly TRBD1 (5 bases). This CDR3 has 15 amino acids. Trimming removed 5 bases at V and 7 bases at J, with 18 bases between. Germline V gene sequence: CDR1 MDHEN, CDR2 SYDVKM. The CDR3 here is CASSPSGEQRQPQHF. CDR3 coding DNA: TGTGCCAGCAGTCCATCGGGGGAGCAGCGACAGCCCCAGCATTTT.

This clonotype appeared many times. The chain carries TRBV2 and TRBJ1-5; D is unclear. This CDR3 region has 13 residues. The germline V and J ends were trimmed by 7 bases and 4 bases, with 11 bases remaining between them. Per the germline V gene, CDR1 is SNHLY and CDR2 is FYNNEI. This chain's CDR3 is CASNVGGNQPQHF. DNA of the CDR3: TGTGCCAGCAATGTAGGTGGGAATCAGCCCCAGCATTTT.

This clonotype occurred a few times. The chain links TRBV28 to TRBJ2-3, with 7 bases identical to TRBD1. The V gene end was trimmed by 3 bases and the J gene end by 0 bases; junction bases not matched to a gene: 3. Germline V gene lookup returns CDR1 MDHEN and CDR2 SYDVKM. CDR3 length: 15 residues. CDR3 region: CASSFGTESTDTQYF. As DNA, the CDR3 is TGTGCCAGCAGTTTCGGGACAGAGAGCACAGATACGCAGTATTTT.

This clonotype was seen repeatedly, ten times or more. The chain recombines TRBV3-1 with TRBJ1-2; D remains ambiguous. Germline assignment: CDR1 LGHDT and CDR2 YNNKEL (reference sequence). V gave up 1 base and J gave up 5 bases, with 5 bases separating them. This CDR3 contains 12 residues. CDR3 DNA: TGTGCCAGCAGCCAAGTGGGATATGGCTACACCTTC. Its protein is CASSQVGYGYTF.

The chain uses TRBV15 and TRBJ2-1, with 8 bases that match TRBD2. Germline values: CDR1 LNHNV, CDR2 YYDKDF (reference sequence). The CDR3 is 18 residues long. J gave up 4 bases and V 1 base, and 12 bases lay outside the gene matches. CDR3 DNA: TGTGCCACCAGCAGAGGACTAGCGTCCTTTGAGATTTACAATGAGCAGTTCTTC. Translated, it gives CATSRGLASFEIYNEQFF.

This clonotype was observed many times. The chain joins TRBV4-3 to TRBJ2-3, with 13 nucleotides matching TRBD2. Per the germline V gene, CDR1 is LGHNA and CDR2 is YSLEER. The ends lost 0 bases at V and 4 bases at J; junction bases unmatched: 1. The CDR3 is made up of 16 amino acids. CDR3 sequence (DNA): TGCGCCAGCAGCCAAGAAGGGACTAGCGGGGCAGATACGCAGTATTTT. Its translation is CASSQEGTSGADTQYF.

This clonotype was found a few times. V is TRBV6-5 and J is TRBJ2-7; D not resolved. This CDR3 is built from 14 residues. Germline CDR1 reads MNHEY; CDR2 reads SVGAGI. The ends were cut back, 6 bases at V and 4 bases at J, with 16 bases in the middle. CDR3 bases: TGTGCCAGCAGGGACCTGGGTCTGGGATACGAGCAGTACTTC. Translating gives CASRDLGLGYEQYF.

This clonotype came up a few times. The CDR3 sequence is CASSFQVGNTGELFF. The CDR3 DNA reads as TGCGCCAGCAGCTTCCAGGTTGGGAACACCGGGGAGCTGTTTTTT. V usage is TRBV5-1 and J usage is TRBJ2-2; D is undetermined. The germline V and J ends were trimmed by 2 bases and 1 base, with 9 bases remaining between them. CDR1 SGHRS and CDR2 YFSETQ come from the germline V gene. The CDR3 is 15 residues long. Full variable domain (remainder filled in from reference TRBV5-1 and TRBJ2-2): KAGVTQTPRYLIKTRGQQVTLSCSPISGHRSVSWYQQTPGQGLQFLFEYFSETQRNKGNFPGRFSGRQFSNSRSEMNVSTLELGDSALYLCASSFQVGNTGELFFGEGSRLTVL.

At least ten counts were recorded for this clonotype. The chain carries TRBV6-2 or TRBV6-3 and TRBJ2-1, with 7 bases matching TRBD2. V dropped 10 bases and J dropped 1; count of bases not matched to a gene: 4. This CDR3 has 13 amino acids. CDR1 MNHEY and CDR2 SVGEGT come from the germline V gene. The CDR3 region is CAITGGSYNEQFF. As DNA, the CDR3 is TGTGCCATTACCGGGGGGTCCTACAATGAGCAGTTCTTC.

The J gene is TRBJ2-2, the V gene TRBV5-4, with unresolved D. The CDR3 sequence is 14 residues long. Germline assignment: CDR1 SGHNT and CDR2 YYREEE (reference sequence). V lost 2 bases and J lost 5, with 10 bases in between. The CDR3 DNA follows: TGTGCCAGCAGCTTTGGCGAACAGACCGGGGAGCTGTTTTTT. Translation: CASSFGEQTGELFF.

This clonotype showed up just a few times. The genes are TRBV7-2 and TRBJ2-7; TRBD2 matches 10 bases. The CDR3 totals 15 residues. Germline CDR1 is SGHTA and CDR2 is FQGNSA. V shed 4 bases and J 3 bases; nucleotides not matched to a gene: 6. The CDR3 sequence is CASSSPGTSVYEQYF. CDR3 coding DNA: TGTGCCAGCAGCTCTCCCGGGACTAGCGTCTACGAGCAGTACTTC.

In this sample, this clonotype turned up many times. DNA of the CDR3: TGTGCCAGCAGACGCCTTTTAGGGACAGGGAGAGGGGACGAGCAGTACTTC. Translating gives CASRRLLGTGRGDEQYF. The rearrangement links TRBV6-5 to TRBJ2-7; 9 positions agree with TRBD1. This CDR3 has 17 amino acids. Germline V gene sequence: CDR1 MNHEY, CDR2 SVGAGI. J was trimmed by 5 bases and V by 6 bases; bases with no gene match: 17.

The chain uses TRBV27 and TRBJ1-1, with D possibly being TRBD1 (6 bases). In germline, CDR1 is MNHEY, CDR2 SMNVEV (reference sequence). The V gene lost 6 bases and the J gene lost 1 base, with 12 bases spanning the gap. CDR3 length: 14 amino acids. CDR3 protein: CASSPGVQNTEAFF. As DNA, the CDR3 is TGTGCCAGCAGCCCAGGGGTACAGAACACTGAAGCTTTCTTT.

This clonotype was counted many times. The rearrangement uses TRBV20-1 and TRBJ2-7; tentatively, D is TRBD1 (5 bases). Trimming shortened V by 2 bases and J by 2 bases, and 13 bases separated the two germline ends. CDR3 length: 14 residues. CDR1 DFQATT and CDR2 SNEGSKA come from the germline V gene (reference sequence). This CDR3 reads CSARPHQGTYEQYF. The CDR3 DNA sequence: TGCAGTGCTAGACCCCACCAGGGCACCTACGAGCAGTACTTC.

The chain carries TRBV15 and TRBJ1-5, with TRBD1 as a possible D gene (6 bases). Germline V CDR1 and CDR2: LNHNV, YYDKDF (reference sequence). The CDR3 length is 16 residues. The ends were cut back, 0 bases at V and 6 bases at J, with 15 bases in the middle. Here the CDR3 DNA reads TGTGCCACCAGCAGAGATGTAGCGGGGGCCGGTCAGCCCCAGCATTTT. Protein: CATSRDVAGAGQPQHF.

This clonotype was seen repeatedly, ten times or more. V usage is TRBV7-9 and J usage is TRBJ1-5; the match to TRBD1 covers 8 bases. The germline gives CDR1 SEHNR, CDR2 FQNEAQ (reference sequence). The CDR3 totals 14 residues. V lost 5 bases to trimming and J lost 4 bases; unmatched junction nucleotides: 4. The CDR3 loop reads CASSKTGVNQPQHF. The CDR3 DNA sequence: TGTGCCAGCAGCAAGACAGGGGTGAATCAGCCCCAGCATTTT.

This clonotype came up many times. The J gene is TRBJ2-7, the V gene TRBV5-1; D possibly matches TRBD1 or TRBD2 (6 bases each). V lost 2 bases and J 5 bases, leaving 11 bases between the germline ends. This CDR3 is built from 13 residues. Germline lookup yields CDR1 SGHRS and CDR2 YFSETQ. CDR3 amino acids: CASSFGGADEQYF. Here the CDR3 DNA reads TGCGCCAGCAGCTTCGGGGGCGCGGACGAGCAGTACTTC.

This clonotype came up many times. The CDR3 coding sequence is TGTGCCAGCAGTTACAACAGTTTGAATCAGCCCCAGCATTTT. This gives the protein CASSYNSLNQPQHF. J is TRBJ1-5 and V is TRBV6-5; D is unresolved. Germline V gene sequence: CDR1 MNHEY, CDR2 SVGAGI. Trimming shortened V by 2 bases and J by 4 bases, and 9 bases separated the two germline ends. The CDR3 extends over 14 amino acids.

At least ten counts were recorded for this clonotype. The V gene is TRBV7-7, the J gene TRBJ2-3; D gene uncertain. Germline-derived CDR1 and CDR2 are SSHAT and FNYEAQ (reference sequence). V lost 1 base to trimming and J lost 1 base, with 9 bases between them. This CDR3 spans 15 amino acids. This CDR3 is CASSLGRLGTDTQYF. For the CDR3, the DNA is TGTGCCAGCAGCTTAGGTAGGCTGGGCACAGATACGCAGTATTTT.

This clonotype was seen at least ten times. The chain employs TRBV29-1 and TRBJ1-2; 9 positions match TRBD1. This CDR3 is 15 amino acids long. Germline CDR1 is SQVTM and CDR2 is ANQGSEA. V lost 3 bases and J lost 2; bases outside the gene matches: 7. CDR3 in DNA: TGCAGCGTTGATACGACAGGGGGAAAGAACTATGGCTACACCTTC. This codes for CSVDTTGGKNYGYTF.

This clonotype occurred many times. The V gene is TRBV12-3 or TRBV12-4, the J gene TRBJ2-3, with D unresolved. V lost 2 bases, J lost 6 bases, and 6 bases lay in between. This CDR3 is 12 amino acids long. The CDR3 is CASSLRVDTQYF. The DNA for the CDR3 is TGTGCCAGCAGTTTAAGAGTGGATACGCAGTATTTT.

This clonotype was observed once. The CDR3 DNA reads TGTGCCAGCAGCTTAAGGCGTCTCCACGAGCAGTACTTC. The encoded protein is CASSLRRLHEQYF. The rearrangement links TRBV7-6 to TRBJ2-7; D is uncertain. Per germline, CDR1 SGHVS and CDR2 FNYEAQ. CDR3 length equals 13 residues. Deletions cut 2 bases from V and 5 bases from J, with 10 bases between.

The genes are TRBV9 and TRBJ2-3, with D possibly being TRBD2 (6 bases). Trimming left V 4 bases short and J 4 bases short, with 16 bases between. Germline-derived CDR1 and CDR2 are SGDLS and YYNGEE. The CDR3 spans 15 residues. The CDR3 DNA reads TGTGCCAGCAGCCCAGGCGGAGGGCAAGCAGATACGCAGTATTTT. As protein: CASSPGGGQADTQYF.

This clonotype was seen more than once but under ten times. This chain joins TRBV11-3 and TRBJ1-1; possibly TRBD1 for D (6 bases). The CDR3 sequence is 14 residues long. Germline values: CDR1 SGHNT, CDR2 YENEEA. Trimming stripped 5 bases from V and 6 bases from J, with 16 bases between. CDR3 sequence (DNA): TGTGCCAGCAGCCCAGATGGACAGCGGGCTGAAGCTTTCTTT. Amino acid sequence: CASSPDGQRAEAFF.

The table lists this clonotype with a few counts. This chain's CDR3 is CASRGTFYGYTF. The CDR3 coding sequence is TGTGCCAGCAGAGGGACATTTTATGGCTACACCTTC. This chain links TRBV2 with TRBJ1-2; a weak D match, TRBD1 (6 bases). From germline, CDR1 is SNHLY and CDR2 FYNNEI. This CDR3 is 12 amino acids long. V dropped 6 bases and J dropped 5 bases, with 10 bases sitting between them.